Listed here are 23 T cell receptor beta chains from one sample, sequenced in a study of cytomegalovirus exposure and HLA in healthy donors. Researchers ran the PCR with 60 Vbeta and 13 Jbeta primers. Profiling relied on immunoSEQ multiplex PCR, and the TCRdb table lists in-frame clones only, not all of them. In the table there are around 88,000 clones, approximately 80% of which are singletons. Sequencing was carried out using PBMCs. These receptors were obtained from a middle-aged woman in good health and CMV-seropositive.

The V and J genes are TRBV2 and TRBJ1-5, with D perhaps matching TRBD1 (6 bases). The CDR3 is 13 residues long. CDR1 and CDR2 from the germline V gene are SNHLY and FYNNEI. Trimming shortened V by 8 bases and J by 3 bases, and 11 bases separated the two germline ends. CDR3 nucleotide sequence: TGTGCCAGCTCCGGACAGTTCAATCAGCCCCAGCATTTT. Protein: CASSGQFNQPQHF. The full variable domain, its missing parts supplied by reference TRBV2 and TRBJ1-5, is EPEVTQTPSHQVTQMGQEVILRCVPISNHLYFYWYRQILGQKVEFLVSFYNNEISEKSEIFDDQFSVERPDGSNFTLKIRSTKLEDSAMYFCASSGQFNQPQHFGDGTRLSIL.

In nucleotides, the CDR3 is TGTGCCAGCAGCTTAGGTACAGGGGGCTTCGGAAACACCATATATTTT. This encodes CASSLGTGGFGNTIYF. This chain uses TRBV13 with TRBJ1-3, with TRBD1 matching over 9 bases. Germline CDR1 reads PRHDT; CDR2 reads FYEKMQ (reference sequence). Germline trimming cut 0 bases from V and 4 bases from J; bases unmatched to any gene: 4. The CDR3 has 16 amino acids.

The V gene is TRBV4-1, the J gene TRBJ2-4; TRBD1 matches at 9 bases. Germline V gene lookup returns CDR1 MGHRA and CDR2 YSYEKL. The CDR3 sequence is 13 residues long. Losses at the gene ends were 2 bases for V and 14 bases for J; bases not matched to a gene: 7. CDR3 protein: CASSQQQGTGKYF. The CDR3 nucleotides are TGCGCCAGCAGCCAACAACAAGGGACAGGGAAGTACTTC.

In its sample, this clone was seen a few times. The gene calls are TRBV5-6 and TRBJ1-1, with D possibly matching TRBD1 (5 bases). This CDR3 is built from 13 residues. Trimming removed 2 bases at V and 5 bases at J, with 10 bases between. From germline, CDR1 is SGHDT and CDR2 YYEEEE. CDR3 DNA: TGTGCCAGCAGCTTCTATCGGGGGACTGAAGCTTTCTTT. This codes for CASSFYRGTEAFF.

In the case of this clone: Germline and junction disagree at one end, which may indicate a read error. V is TRBV7-9 and J is TRBJ2-5, with 8 positions matching TRBD2. Germline CDR1 reads SEHNR; CDR2 reads FQNEAQ (reference sequence). The CDR3 totals 18 residues. CDR3 DNA sequence: TGTTCCAGCAGCCCAGGAGGCCTGACTAGCGAGTACCAAGAGACCCAGTACTTC. It encodes CSSSPGGLTSEYQETQYF.

The chain combines TRBV5-1 with TRBJ2-7, with TRBD2 identical over 7 bases. CDR1 and CDR2 (germline): SGHRS, YFSETQ. The junction had 11 bases not matched to a gene; V was cut back by 4 bases and J by 1 base. The CDR3 has 16 residues. CDR3 amino acids: CASSPRDYRPSYEQYF. The CDR3 nucleotides are TGCGCCAGCAGCCCGAGGGACTACCGACCTTCCTACGAGCAGTACTTC.

The chain joins TRBV28 to TRBJ2-1; tentative D call: TRBD2 (7 bases). This CDR3 has 18 amino acids. The germline V gene has CDR1 MDHEN and CDR2 SYDVKM. Trimming left V 5 bases short and J 0 bases short, with 20 bases between. The DNA of the CDR3 is TGTGCCAGCAGTCCACCATATCGGGGGGCGGGCTCCTACAATGAGCAGTTCTTC. Amino acid sequence: CASSPPYRGAGSYNEQFF. Using reference TRBV28 and TRBJ2-1 for the parts outside the CDR3, the full variable domain is DVKVTQSSRYLVKRTGEKVFLECVQDMDHENMFWYRQDPGLGLRLIYFSYDVKMKEKGDIPEGYSVSREKKERFSLILESASTNQTSMYLCASSPPYRGAGSYNEQFFGPGTRLTVL.

This chain uses TRBV2 with TRBJ2-1; D not certain. Looked up from germline, CDR1 is SNHLY and CDR2 is FYNNEI. V lost 2 bases to trimming and J lost 2 bases, with 7 bases between them. The CDR3 sequence is 14 residues long. The CDR3 DNA follows: TGTGCCAGCAGTGAATTGCACACCTACAATGAGCAGTTCTTC. This translates into CASSELHTYNEQFF. The whole variable domain, remainder taken from reference TRBV2 and TRBJ2-1, is EPEVTQTPSHQVTQMGQEVILRCVPISNHLYFYWYRQILGQKVEFLVSFYNNEISEKSEIFDDQFSVERPDGSNFTLKIRSTKLEDSAMYFCASSELHTYNEQFFGPGTRLTVL.

In its sample, this clone was seen a few times. The chain recombines TRBV19 with TRBJ1-2, with TRBD1 identical over 10 bases. The CDR3 sequence is 16 residues long. V trimming: 7 bases; J trimming: 7 bases; junction bases outside the gene matches: 15. CDR1 and CDR2 from the germline V gene are LNHDA and SQIVND (reference sequence). Here the CDR3 DNA reads TGTGCCAGTAAAGCCAGTTCTGGGACAGGGGTGGGTGGCTACACCTTC. This encodes CASKASSGTGVGGYTF.

The V gene is TRBV4-1, the J gene TRBJ2-1; TRBD2 agrees at 7 bases. V gave up 0 bases and J gave up 6 bases; unmatched junction bases: 2. CDR3 length: 14 residues. Per the germline V gene, CDR1 is MGHRA and CDR2 is YSYEKL. CDR3 nucleotide sequence: TGCGCCAGCAGCCAAGATTCTAGCGGCAATGAGCAGTTCTTC. Translated: CASSQDSSGNEQFF.

The V and J genes are TRBV7-9 and TRBJ1-3; tentatively, D is TRBD1 (5 bases). The germline V and J ends were trimmed by 5 bases and 7 bases, with 18 bases remaining between them. Germline CDR1 SEHNR, CDR2 FQNEAQ (reference sequence). This CDR3 is 15 amino acids long. CDR3 residues: CASSPQGGATNTIYF. CDR3 DNA: TGTGCCAGCAGCCCCCAGGGAGGGGCGACCAACACCATATATTTT.

The CDR3 DNA sequence: TGCAGCGTTGCAGGTGGGACTAATGAAAAACTGTTTTTT. It translates to CSVAGGTNEKLFF. The chain carries TRBV29-1 and TRBJ1-4; no firm D call. This CDR3 comprises 13 residues. Germline CDR1 reads SQVTM; CDR2 reads ANQGSEA. Deletions cut 4 bases from V and 2 bases from J, with 8 bases between.

This chain links TRBV6-5 with TRBJ1-3; 7 bases are shared with TRBD1. This CDR3 spans 16 amino acids. CDR1 is MNHEY, CDR2 SVGAGI, per germline. Trimming took 2 bases from V and 0 from J; bases not matched to a gene: 4. The CDR3 sequence: CASSYDRAFSGNTIYF. Here the CDR3 DNA reads TGTGCCAGCAGTTACGACAGGGCCTTCTCTGGAAACACCATATATTTT.

The chain has TRBV15 and TRBJ1-2, with D hard to call. This CDR3 has 16 amino acids. V gave up 4 bases and J gave up 0 bases, with 15 bases separating them. CDR1 and CDR2 from the germline V gene are LNHNV and YYDKDF (reference sequence). CDR3 nucleotide sequence: TGTGCCACCAGCAACGTAGCATGGGGAGCTAACTATGGCTACACCTTC. As protein: CATSNVAWGANYGYTF. The full variable domain, in which reference TRBV15 and TRBJ1-2 provide the parts outside the CDR3, is DAMVIQNPRYQVTQFGKPVTLSCSQTLNHNVMYWYQQKSSQAPKLLFHYYDKDFNNEADTPDNFQSRRPNTSFCFLDIRSPGLGDTAMYLCATSNVAWGANYGYTFGSGTRLTVV.

The rearrangement joins TRBV11-2 to TRBJ2-2; 9 nucleotides agree with TRBD2. Germline V CDR1 and CDR2: SGHAT, FQNNGV. The V gene end was trimmed by 2 bases and the J gene end by 4 bases; junction bases not matched to a gene: 14. CDR3 size: 19 residues. CDR3 in DNA: TGTGCCAGCAGCTTATACCCGACCGCGGGAGGGTTTATCACCGGGGAGCTGTTTTTT. Translating it yields CASSLYPTAGGFITGELFF.

This clone showed up just once. This chain connects TRBV30 to TRBJ2-5; TRBD2 matches at 14 bases. V lost 6 bases and J lost 6; bases outside the gene matches: 6. Germline CDR1 reads GTSNPN; CDR2 reads SVGIG (reference sequence). The CDR3 is 14 residues long. The chain's CDR3 is CACRLAGGQQTQYF. CDR3 DNA sequence: TGTGCCTGTAGACTAGCGGGAGGGCAACAGACCCAGTACTTC.

V is TRBV19 and J is TRBJ2-1; TRBD2 matches at 9 bases. The junction had 9 bases not matched to a gene; V was cut back by 3 bases and J by 3 bases. The CDR3 covers 17 residues. Germline V gives CDR1 LNHDA, CDR2 SQIVND (reference sequence). The CDR3 spells CASSIPPSGNFYNEQFF. For the CDR3, the DNA is TGTGCCAGTAGTATCCCTCCTAGCGGGAACTTCTACAATGAGCAGTTCTTC.

This clone was seen just once. This chain uses TRBV4-1 with TRBJ2-5; D is possibly TRBD2 (6 bases). CDR3 size: 17 residues. Trimming shortened V by 0 bases and J by 3 bases, and 17 bases separated the two germline ends. Germline V gives CDR1 MGHRA, CDR2 YSYEKL. DNA for the CDR3: TGCGCCAGCAGCCAAGATCTTGTTAGCGGCCACGAAGAGACCCAGTACTTC. Amino acid sequence: CASSQDLVSGHEETQYF.

This clone has only a few counts. The chain combines TRBV9 with TRBJ1-2, with TRBD1 as a possible D gene (6 bases). Germline V gene data show CDR1 as SGDLS and CDR2 as YYNGEE. The CDR3 loop spans 15 amino acids. V was shortened by 3 bases and J by 5 bases, with 17 bases between the two germline ends. The DNA of the CDR3 is TGTGCCAGCAGCGAATACCAGGGAGGGGGATATGGCTACACCTTC. Its translation: CASSEYQGGGYGYTF.

The rearrangement links TRBV28 to TRBJ1-4, with D perhaps TRBD1 (6 bases). Germline V lookup: CDR1 MDHEN, CDR2 SYDVKM. V shed 8 bases and J shed 0 bases, with 10 bases lying between them. CDR3 length equals 14 residues. In nucleotides, the CDR3 is TGTGCCAGCGGGACACCCGCAACTAATGAAAAACTGTTTTTT. Its translation: CASGTPATNEKLFF. Drawing the rest from reference TRBV28 and TRBJ1-4, the complete variable domain is DVKVTQSSRYLVKRTGEKVFLECVQDMDHENMFWYRQDPGLGLRLIYFSYDVKMKEKGDIPEGYSVSREKKERFSLILESASTNQTSMYLCASGTPATNEKLFFGSGTQLSVL.

This chain links TRBV7-8 with TRBJ1-2, with TRBD1 matching over 12 bases. Unmatched junction bases numbered 5, after V lost 5 bases and J lost 4 bases. Germline V gene data show CDR1 as SGHVS and CDR2 as FQNEAQ. This CDR3 comprises 15 residues. For the CDR3, the DNA is TGTGCCAGCAGCAACCGGGACAGGGGGCCCTATGGCTACACCTTC. Its protein product is CASSNRDRGPYGYTF.

This clone was detected a few times. As DNA, the CDR3 is TGTGCCAGCAGCTTGTCTCCGGAGGGCGCTGAAGCTTTCTTT. Amino acid sequence: CASSLSPEGAEAFF. This rearrangement joins TRBV5-4 to TRBJ1-1; D is uncertain. The germline V and J ends were trimmed by 1 base and 6 bases, with 13 bases remaining between them. The CDR3 is made up of 14 amino acids. The germline CDR1 and CDR2 sequences are SGHNT and YYREEE (reference sequence).

The genes are TRBV4-1 and TRBJ2-7; possibly TRBD2 for D (6 bases). The CDR3 contains 14 residues. V lost 4 bases and J lost 3, with 13 bases in between. From germline, CDR1 is MGHRA and CDR2 YSYEKL. In DNA, the CDR3 is TGCGCCAGCAGCCCTGGCCAGGGACTCTACGAGCAGTACTTC. Encoded protein: CASSPGQGLYEQYF.